Listed here are 14 T cell receptor beta chains from one sample, sequenced in a study of ipilimumab plus nivolumab after autologous stem cell transplantation. Clones were sequenced by immunoSEQ multiplex PCR, and TCRdb holds only the in-frame ones, with some missing. The profile covers about 20,000 clones, with around 80% appearing a single time and around 20% taken by the ten largest. The sample in question was PBMCs, obtained in a trial of ipilimumab plus nivolumab as post-transplant consolidation. These receptors all come from a male donor with diffuse large B-cell lymphoma.

This clone turned up a few times. This chain connects TRBV18 to TRBJ1-5; 10 nucleotides line up with TRBD1. CDR1 and CDR2 (germline): KGHSH, LQKENI. The V and J ends lost 3 bases and 1 base, in that order; junction bases with no gene match: 3. The CDR3 sequence is 16 residues long. In DNA form, the CDR3 reads TGTGCCAGCTCACCGGGACAGGGGACGAGCAATCAGCCCCAGCATTTT. Translation: CASSPGQGTSNQPQHF.

The CDR3 nucleotides are TGTGCCAGCTGGGGGACAGCCCTCGGGGAGCTGTTTTTT. This encodes CASWGTALGELFF. The chain carries TRBV2 and TRBJ2-2; 7 bases line up with TRBD1. V dropped 8 bases and J dropped 7; count of bases not matched to a gene: 7. Germline CDR1 is SNHLY and CDR2 is FYNNEI. This CDR3 is 13 amino acids long.

The chain combines TRBV28 with TRBJ1-2; 9 bases fit TRBD1. The CDR3 is 12 residues long. The V gene end was trimmed by 2 bases and the J gene end by 9 bases; junction bases not matched to a gene: 1. Germline V lookup: CDR1 MDHEN, CDR2 SYDVKM. CDR3 bases: TGTGCCAGCAGTTTAGGACAGGGGCGCTACACCTTC. Amino acids: CASSLGQGRYTF.

The chain uses TRBV2 and TRBJ1-5; the D gene is possibly TRBD1 (6 bases). The CDR3 length is 17 residues. Trimming took 2 bases from V and 0 from J, leaving 14 bases between them. Germline loops: CDR1 SNHLY, CDR2 FYNNEI. The CDR3 sequence: CASSESTGPYSNQPQHF. The CDR3 nucleotides are TGTGCCAGCAGTGAAAGTACAGGGCCGTATAGCAATCAGCCCCAGCATTTT.

The DNA of the CDR3 is TGTGCCAGCAGCCAAGATAGAGGGCGGAGATCGAACACTGAAGCTTTCTTT. This translates into CASSQDRGRRSNTEAFF. This rearrangement joins TRBV5-5 to TRBJ1-1; D unresolved. CDR3 length: 17 residues. Trimming took 4 bases from V and 1 from J, leaving 20 bases between them. CDR1 and CDR2 from the germline V gene are SGHKS and YYEKEE (reference sequence).

This chain joins TRBV2 and TRBJ2-2; 7 bases match TRBD1. J gave up 6 bases and V 6 bases, and 22 bases lay outside the gene matches. CDR3 length equals 19 residues. CDR1 and CDR2 (germline): SNHLY, FYNNEI. CDR3 nucleotides: TGTGCCAGCAGAGGGTGGGGACAGAGGGGCCTCGGGGAACCCGGGGAGCTGTTTTTT. Its protein product is CASRGWGQRGLGEPGELFF.

This clone occurred once. This sequence joins TRBV7-3 and TRBJ2-2; 9 positions match TRBD1. Per the germline V gene, CDR1 is SGHTA and CDR2 is FQGTGA. The V segment lost 6 bases and the J segment 2 bases; nucleotides outside the gene matches: 4. CDR3 size: 15 residues. The CDR3 DNA follows: TGTGCCAGCAGGCAAACAGGGGGCAACACCGGGGAGCTGTTTTTT. Translating gives CASRQTGGNTGELFF.

The rearrangement links TRBV2 to TRBJ1-2; D call uncertain. Germline-derived CDR1 and CDR2 are SNHLY and FYNNEI. The CDR3 spans 14 residues. V was shortened by 2 bases and J by 8 bases, with 15 bases between the two germline ends. CDR3 sequence: CASSESYTLVGYTF. The CDR3 DNA reads TGTGCCAGCAGTGAATCTTATACCCTTGTGGGCTACACCTTC.

The chain joins TRBV6-1 to TRBJ2-2; D is possibly TRBD1 (5 bases). Germline CDR1 MNHNS, CDR2 SASEGT. The CDR3 spans 16 residues. The V end lost 0 bases, the J end lost 4 bases, and 12 bases lay between the germline ends. The CDR3 region is CASSEALGQGTGELFF. CDR3 coding DNA: TGTGCCAGCAGTGAAGCGCTAGGGCAGGGCACCGGGGAGCTGTTTTTT.

This clone was picked up one time. The chain couples TRBV28 to TRBJ1-6; 8 nucleotides line up with TRBD1. The germline V gene encodes CDR1 MDHEN and CDR2 SYDVKM. The CDR3 totals 14 residues. The junction had 1 base not matched to a gene; V was cut back by 3 bases and J by 6 bases. CDR3 sequence reads: CASSLTGVNSPLHF. The CDR3 DNA sequence: TGTGCCAGCAGTTTGACAGGGGTTAATTCACCCCTCCACTTT.

V and J are TRBV9 and TRBJ1-1; TRBD1 is a possible D gene (5 bases). The CDR3 contains 13 residues. The germline CDR1 and CDR2 sequences are SGDLS and YYNGEE. Trimming left V 4 bases short and J 0 bases short, with 7 bases between. CDR3 coding DNA: TGTGCCAGCAGCACGGGGGTGAACACTGAAGCTTTCTTT. Protein product: CASSTGVNTEAFF.

The V gene is TRBV5-5, the J gene TRBJ2-7; no clear D gene. This CDR3 has 13 amino acids. Germline CDR1 SGHKS, CDR2 YYEKEE (reference sequence). Trimming pared 0 bases from V and 4 bases from J, leaving 8 bases between. The CDR3 loop is CASSLAASYEQYF. For the CDR3, the DNA is TGTGCCAGCAGCTTGGCCGCATCTTACGAGCAGTACTTC.

The genes are TRBV7-2 and TRBJ2-1; D is uncertain. From germline, CDR1 is SGHTA and CDR2 FQGNSA. The CDR3 is 13 residues long. Trimming took 1 base from V and 12 from J, leaving 13 bases between them. CDR3 protein: CASSLGFAVRQFF. In DNA form, the CDR3 reads TGTGCCAGCAGCTTAGGTTTCGCCGTGAGGCAGTTCTTC.

This chain joins TRBV4-3 and TRBJ2-3, with TRBD2 as a possible D gene (5 bases). With 0 bases removed from V and 8 bases from J, the gap between germline ends came to 15 bases. This CDR3 has 15 residues. Germline V lookup: CDR1 LGHNA, CDR2 YSLEER. The CDR3 sequence is CASSQDLEGRGTQYF. CDR3 DNA: TGCGCCAGCAGCCAAGATCTCGAGGGCCGGGGTACGCAGTATTTT.